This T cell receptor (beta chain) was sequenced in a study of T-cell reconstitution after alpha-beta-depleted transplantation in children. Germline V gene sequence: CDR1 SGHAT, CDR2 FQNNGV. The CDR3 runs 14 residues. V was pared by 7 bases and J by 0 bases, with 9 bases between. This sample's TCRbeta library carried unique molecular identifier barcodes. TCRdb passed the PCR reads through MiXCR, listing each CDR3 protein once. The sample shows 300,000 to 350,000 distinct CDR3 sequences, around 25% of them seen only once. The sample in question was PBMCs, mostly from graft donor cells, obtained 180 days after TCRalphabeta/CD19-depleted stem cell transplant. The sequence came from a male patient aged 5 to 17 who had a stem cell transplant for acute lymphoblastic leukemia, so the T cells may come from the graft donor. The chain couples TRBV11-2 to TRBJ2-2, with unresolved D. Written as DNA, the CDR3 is TGTGCCAGCACCCGACTCTCGAACACCGGGGAGCTGTTTTTT. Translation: CASTRLSNTGELFF.